This T cell receptor beta chain was observed in a study of shared clonotypes between healthy human individuals. The V gene lost 5 bases and the J gene lost 4 bases, with 22 bases spanning the gap. Per germline, CDR1 SQVTM and CDR2 ANQGSEA. The CDR3 runs 16 residues. At deep level, the assay was performed. Across several immunoSEQ plates, the genomic DNA of each subset was split evenly. This table comes from immunoSEQ multiplex PCR, and its TCRdb copy is limited to in-frame clones, with some not included. This table has about half a million clones, around three quarters appearing once. The clonotype originates from a woman in her 40s in good health. Some clones in this sample may be carry-over from other donors' samples. Sequenced material: PBMCs. The rearrangement links TRBV29-1 to TRBJ2-3; tentatively, D is TRBD2 (6 bases). The CDR3 region is CSVMGAGKEGADTQYF. The CDR3 nucleotides are TGCAGCGTTATGGGCGCTGGCAAGGAGGGCGCAGATACGCAGTATTTT.